This paragraph reports one T cell receptor (beta chain). These data come from a study of blood T cell repertoires in COVID-19. Profiling relied on immunoSEQ multiplex PCR, and the TCRdb table lists in-frame clones only, not all of them. The sample shows some 100,000 clones, about nine tenths of them seen only once. This clonotype was obtained from a man over 45 with acute or convalescent COVID-19. Sequenced sample: peripheral blood.

The CDR3 bases are TGTGCCAGCAGCCCGGACAGTGAATATAGCAATCAGCCCCAGCATTTT. Its translation: CASSPDSEYSNQPQHF. The rearrangement links TRBV9 to TRBJ1-5; D may be TRBD1 (6 bases). V gave up 4 bases and J gave up 0 bases, with 14 bases separating them. This CDR3 region has 16 residues. Germline CDR1 SGDLS, CDR2 YYNGEE.